This TCR beta chain was sequenced during a study of T-cell memory formation after mild COVID-19. Study in general: TCR clusters were mostly donor specific. Regarding the study as a whole: Some SARS-CoV-2-responding clones were already detected in memory before infection. Contracting clones from day 15 to 85 showed balanced CD4/CD8; later expanders favored CD4+.

This clonotype was detected only a few times. The antigen remains undetermined. 5'RACE primed at constant segments yielded TCR alpha and TCR beta cDNA libraries bearing sample barcodes and UMIs. TCRdb passed the 5' RACE reads through MiXCR, listing each CDR3 protein once. This table holds approximately 350,000 distinct CDR3 sequences, 25% to 30% found once. Germline-derived CDR1 and CDR2 are MNHNS and SASEGT. The trim removed 1 base at V and 8 bases at J, leaving 11 bases unmatched. This CDR3 is 16 amino acids long. The specimen was PBMCs or a T cell subset sorted from them (not recorded which). The V gene is TRBV6-1, the J gene TRBJ1-2, with 9 nucleotides matching TRBD1. The sequence derives from an adult woman who had mild COVID-19 (a few samples of this study predate the infection). Cell type and time point are not known. CDR3 residues: CASSEEGQGPLRGYTF. CDR3 in DNA: TGTGCCAGCAGTGAAGAGGGACAGGGCCCCCTGAGGGGCTACACCTTC.